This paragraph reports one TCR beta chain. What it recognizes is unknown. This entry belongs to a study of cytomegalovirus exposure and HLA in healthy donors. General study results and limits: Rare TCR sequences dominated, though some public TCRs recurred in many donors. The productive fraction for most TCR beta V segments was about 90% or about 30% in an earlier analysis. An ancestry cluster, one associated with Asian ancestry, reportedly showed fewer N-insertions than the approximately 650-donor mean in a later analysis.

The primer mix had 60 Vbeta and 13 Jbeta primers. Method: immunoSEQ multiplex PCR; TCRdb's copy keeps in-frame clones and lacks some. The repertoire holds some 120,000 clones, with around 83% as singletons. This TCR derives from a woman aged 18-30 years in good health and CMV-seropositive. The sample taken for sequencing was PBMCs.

CDR3 coding DNA: TGTGCCAGCAGGGTGGGCTCGGTGGGCACTGAAGCTTTCTTT. Its translation is CASRVGSVGTEAFF. The V gene is TRBV6-5, the J gene TRBJ1-1; the D is unclear. This CDR3 has 14 residues. The germline V gene encodes CDR1 MNHEY and CDR2 SVGAGI. Trimming removed 6 bases at V and 4 bases at J, with 15 bases between.